One T cell receptor (beta chain) is described in this entry. This may stem from a read error, because a much larger clone lies one nucleotide away. Assembly of TCR beta libraries relied on iRepertoire HTBI primers together with Arm-PCR of CDR3 regions. TCRdb re-derived calls from the multiplex PCR reads in MiXCR, one entry per CDR3 protein. The sample carries about half a million distinct CDR3 sequences, approximately 22% recorded once. The length of the CDR3 is 14 residues. Germline CDR1 reads DFQATT; CDR2 reads SNEGSKA (reference sequence). Trimming at V came to 7 bases and at J to 3 bases, leaving 7 bases not matched to a gene. This record belongs to a study of regulatory T cells in long-lasting Graves disease. As to time point: persistent/refractory GD, antithyroid drugs over 5 years with positive TRAb. The TCR library was made from RNA extracted from PBMCs.

The material sequenced was peripheral blood mononuclear cells (PBMCs), taken when the disease was refractory, from a patient treated with antithyroid drugs. This TCR derives from a female donor with Graves disease. The chain has TRBV20-1 and TRBJ2-5; 11 bases are shared with TRBD1. In nucleotides, the CDR3 is TGCAGTGGACCGGGACAGGGGGTGGAAGAGACCCAGTACTTC. It specifies CSGPGQGVEETQYF.